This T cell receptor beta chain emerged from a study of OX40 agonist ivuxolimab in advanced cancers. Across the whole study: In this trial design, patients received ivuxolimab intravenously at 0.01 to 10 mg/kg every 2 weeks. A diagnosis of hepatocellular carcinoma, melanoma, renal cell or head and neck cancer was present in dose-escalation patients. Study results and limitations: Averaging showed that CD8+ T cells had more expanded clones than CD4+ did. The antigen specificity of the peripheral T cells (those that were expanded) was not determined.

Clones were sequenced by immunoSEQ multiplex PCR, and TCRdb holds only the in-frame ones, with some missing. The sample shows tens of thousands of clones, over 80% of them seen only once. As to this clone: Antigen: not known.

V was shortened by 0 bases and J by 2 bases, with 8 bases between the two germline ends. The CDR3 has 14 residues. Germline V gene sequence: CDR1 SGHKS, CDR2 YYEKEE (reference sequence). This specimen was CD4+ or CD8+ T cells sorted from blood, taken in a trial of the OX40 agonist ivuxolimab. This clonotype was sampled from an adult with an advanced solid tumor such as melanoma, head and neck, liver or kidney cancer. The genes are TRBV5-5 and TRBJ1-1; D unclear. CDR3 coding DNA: TGTGCCAGCAGCTTGGTGGGATATAACACTGAAGCTTTCTTT. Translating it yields CASSLVGYNTEAFF.